The 18 T cell receptor beta chains given below trace back to one sample, sequenced in a study of long-term antiretroviral therapy in people with HIV. Version v3.0 of the immunoSEQ assay was performed at survey level. Generated by immunoSEQ multiplex PCR, the TCRdb table keeps only in-frame clones and is missing some. This repertoire shows fewer than 20,000 clones, 94% found once; its top ten account for approximately 4.2%. The material sequenced was unsorted PBMCs, taken 6 to 6.5 years after starting antiretroviral therapy. The receptors here all came from a woman between 45 and 65 years old with HIV.

The chain recombines TRBV27 with TRBJ2-3; 8 nucleotides match TRBD1. CDR1 MNHEY and CDR2 SMNVEV come from the germline V gene (reference sequence). The CDR3 runs to 16 residues. J gave up 2 bases and V 4 bases, and 8 bases lay outside the gene matches. In nucleotides, the CDR3 is TGTGCCAGCAGTTATCCCGGACAGGGTCCCACAGATACGCAGTATTTT. It encodes CASSYPGQGPTDTQYF.

This sequence joins TRBV27 and TRBJ2-7; D remains ambiguous. CDR1 is MNHEY and CDR2 is SMNVEV in the germline V gene (reference sequence). V was clipped by 2 bases and J by 5 bases, with 13 bases between them. The CDR3 covers 14 residues. In nucleotides, the CDR3 is TGTGCCAGCAGTTTACGGGCCCTAAACAACGAGCAGTACTTC. Amino acids: CASSLRALNNEQYF.

The chain carries TRBV4-2 and TRBJ2-3; TRBD2 aligns across 7 bases. CDR1 LGHNA and CDR2 YNFKEQ come from the germline V gene. V was clipped by 1 base and J by 4 bases; unmatched bases: 8. There are 16 residues in the CDR3. The CDR3 reads CASSQGPERDSDTQYF. The CDR3, as DNA: TGTGCCAGCAGCCAAGGTCCTGAGCGGGACTCAGATACGCAGTATTTT.

The chain recombines TRBV18 with TRBJ1-1; D possibly corresponds to TRBD1 (5 bases). V was cut by 1 base and J by 0 bases, with 9 bases left in between. The germline V gene has CDR1 KGHSH and CDR2 LQKENI. The CDR3 runs 15 residues. CDR3 region: CASSPQGTMNTEAFF. CDR3 sequence (DNA): TGTGCCAGCTCACCACAGGGGACGATGAACACTGAAGCTTTCTTT.

The V and J genes are TRBV7-9 and TRBJ1-1; 10 bases line up with TRBD1. This CDR3 spans 13 amino acids. The V and J ends lost 3 bases and 8 bases, in that order; junction bases with no gene match: 3. CDR1 and CDR2 from the germline V gene are SEHNR and FQNEAQ (reference sequence). CDR3 bases: TGTGCCAGCAGCTTGGGACAGGGGACCGAAGCTTTCTTT. Protein product: CASSLGQGTEAFF.

V usage is TRBV4-1 and J usage is TRBJ2-2, with D tentatively TRBD2 (6 bases). CDR1 and CDR2 from the germline V gene are MGHRA and YSYEKL. V lost 1 base and J 5 bases, leaving 11 bases between the germline ends. The CDR3 has 15 amino acids. The CDR3 protein is CASSQGGIGTGELFF. CDR3 DNA: TGCGCCAGCAGCCAAGGCGGGATAGGAACCGGGGAGCTGTTTTTT.

This chain connects TRBV5-4 to TRBJ1-4; 8 positions agree with TRBD1. Germline V gene sequence: CDR1 SGHNT, CDR2 YYREEE (reference sequence). The CDR3 loop spans 16 amino acids. J gave up 0 bases and V 3 bases, and 4 bases lay outside the gene matches. CDR3 sequence (DNA): TGTGCCAGCAGCTCTCAACAGGGGGCAACTAATGAAAAACTGTTTTTT. This sequence encodes CASSSQQGATNEKLFF.

This clone showed up just once. V and J are TRBV28 and TRBJ1-2, with unresolved D. CDR1 is MDHEN and CDR2 is SYDVKM in the germline V gene. The CDR3 sequence is 12 residues long. Trimming removed 3 bases at V and 5 bases at J, with 7 bases between. The CDR3 coding sequence is TGTGCCAGCAGTTTGGATCGGTATGGCTACACCTTC. Translating it yields CASSLDRYGYTF.

The V call is TRBV11-2, the J call TRBJ2-7; 7 bases are a match to TRBD1. This CDR3 is built from 15 residues. CDR1 and CDR2 (germline): SGHAT, FQNNGV. Germline trimming cut 5 bases from V and 2 bases from J; bases unmatched to any gene: 9. This CDR3 is CASSRTGVGPYEQYF. The CDR3 DNA sequence: TGTGCCAGCAGCCGAACAGGGGTCGGTCCCTACGAGCAGTACTTC. Full variable domain (remainder filled in from reference TRBV11-2 and TRBJ2-7): EAGVAQSPRYKIIEKRQSVAFWCNPISGHATLYWYQQILGQGPKLLIQFQNNGVVDDSQLPKDRFSAERLKGVDSTLKIQPAKLEDSAVYLCASSRTGVGPYEQYFGPGTRLTVT.

This clone appeared a few times. The rearrangement joins TRBV5-6 to TRBJ2-1; TRBD2 matches at 8 bases. This CDR3 is built from 15 residues. Germline lookup yields CDR1 SGHDT and CDR2 YYEEEE. Germline trimming cut 3 bases from V and 3 bases from J; bases unmatched to any gene: 5. DNA for the CDR3: TGTGCCAGCAGCTCCGGGACTAGTAGCTACAATGAGCAGTTCTTC. As protein: CASSSGTSSYNEQFF.

The chain combines TRBV7-9 with TRBJ1-3; the D is unclear. The CDR3 consists of 14 residues. The V end was cut by 0 bases, the J end by 0 bases, with 3 bases between. From germline, CDR1 is SEHNR and CDR2 FQNEAQ (reference sequence). CDR3 amino acids: CASSLAVSGNTIYF. The DNA for the CDR3 is TGTGCCAGCAGCTTAGCCGTCTCTGGAAACACCATATATTTT.

V is TRBV10-2 and J is TRBJ1-5; perhaps TRBD1 as D (6 bases). There are 15 residues in the CDR3. The germline CDR1 and CDR2 sequences are WSHSY and SAAADI. V shed 2 bases and J shed 5 bases, with 13 bases lying between them. Here the CDR3 reads CASSEGYRADQPQHF. The DNA for the CDR3 is TGCGCCAGCAGTGAGGGTTACAGGGCAGATCAGCCCCAGCATTTT.

The chain carries TRBV9 and TRBJ2-3, with a possible D match to TRBD2 (5 bases). V lost 4 bases to trimming and J lost 0 bases, with 12 bases between them. This CDR3 is 15 amino acids long. Germline assignment: CDR1 SGDLS and CDR2 YYNGEE. CDR3 nucleotides: TGTGCCAGCAGCCAGGAGGCGGAGAGCACAGATACGCAGTATTTT. Translated: CASSQEAESTDTQYF.

The rearrangement joins TRBV5-3 to TRBJ2-3; the match to TRBD2 covers 10 bases. TRBV5-3 is an ORF, and what it does is uncertain. The ends lost 0 bases at V and 0 bases at J; junction bases unmatched: 1. This CDR3 comprises 16 residues. CDR3 region: CARSLETSGSTDTQYF. The CDR3 nucleotides are TGTGCCAGAAGCTTGGAGACTAGCGGGAGCACAGATACGCAGTATTTT.

This clone was seen once. The chain links TRBV7-7 to TRBJ2-2, with 7 bases fitting TRBD1. Per the germline V gene, CDR1 is SSHAT and CDR2 is FNYEAQ (reference sequence). J was trimmed by 7 bases and V by 6 bases; bases with no gene match: 5. This CDR3 has 13 amino acids. The CDR3 spells CASSNQGDGELFF. The CDR3 DNA sequence: TGTGCCAGCAGTAATCAGGGGGACGGGGAGCTGTTTTTT.

In nucleotides, the CDR3 is TGTGCCAGCAGAATCCAAGAGACCCAGTACTTC. Its protein product is CASRIQETQYF. This chain uses TRBV7-9 with TRBJ2-5; D is unresolved. The CDR3 is made up of 11 amino acids. Germline V gene lookup returns CDR1 SEHNR and CDR2 FQNEAQ (reference sequence). The ends were cut back, 6 bases at V and 1 base at J, with 3 bases in the middle.

The chain has TRBV5-6 and TRBJ1-1; D possibly corresponds to TRBD1 (5 bases). The CDR3 length is 13 residues. With 5 bases removed from V and 4 bases from J, the gap between germline ends came to 12 bases. In germline, CDR1 is SGHDT, CDR2 YYEEEE. CDR3 sequence: CASRTVRGTEAFF. The DNA of the CDR3 is TGTGCCAGCAGAACCGTGAGGGGCACTGAAGCTTTCTTT.

This chain links TRBV7-2 with TRBJ2-3; 7 bases line up with TRBD2. V shed 4 bases and J 3 bases; nucleotides not matched to a gene: 1. The germline V gene has CDR1 SGHTA and CDR2 FQGNSA. The CDR3 sequence is 13 residues long. CDR3: CASSSGGTDTQYF. DNA for the CDR3: TGTGCCAGCAGCTCGGGAGGTACAGATACGCAGTATTTT.